This T cell receptor beta chain was found in a study of blood T cell repertoires in COVID-19. Methods used by the authors: From reference gene primer amplification, estimates of nucleated cell counts were derived. Assay used: immunoSEQ multiplex PCR; TCRdb lists only in-frame clones, some missing. That table supplies the V and J calls and clone size; D and trimming were determined from the DNA. Of fewer than 80,000 clones in the sample, 73% were seen once. The V gene end was trimmed by 4 bases and the J gene end by 7 bases; junction bases not matched to a gene: 5. Germline CDR1 SGHNT, CDR2 YYREEE (reference sequence). This CDR3 is built from 13 residues.

Sequencing was performed on peripheral blood. V usage is TRBV5-4 and J usage is TRBJ1-1, with 9 positions matching TRBD1. The sequence was obtained from a man between 60 and 75 years old with acute or convalescent COVID-19. The CDR3 loop is CASSTGDRVEAFF. In nucleotides, the CDR3 is TGTGCCAGCAGCACCGGGGACAGGGTTGAAGCTTTCTTT.